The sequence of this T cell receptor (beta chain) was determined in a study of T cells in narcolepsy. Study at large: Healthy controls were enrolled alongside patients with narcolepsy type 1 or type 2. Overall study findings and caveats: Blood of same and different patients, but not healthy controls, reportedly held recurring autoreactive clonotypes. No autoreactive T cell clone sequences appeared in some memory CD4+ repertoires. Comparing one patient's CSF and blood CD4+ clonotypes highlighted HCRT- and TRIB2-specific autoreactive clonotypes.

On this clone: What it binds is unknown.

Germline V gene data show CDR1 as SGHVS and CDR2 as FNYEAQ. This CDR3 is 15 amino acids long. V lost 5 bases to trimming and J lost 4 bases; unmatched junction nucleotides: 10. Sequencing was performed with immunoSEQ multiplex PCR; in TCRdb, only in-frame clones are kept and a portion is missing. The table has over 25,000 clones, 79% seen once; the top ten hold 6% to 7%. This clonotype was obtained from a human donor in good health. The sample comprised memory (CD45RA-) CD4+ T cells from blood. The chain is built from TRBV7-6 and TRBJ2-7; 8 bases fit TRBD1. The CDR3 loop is CASSRTGTGEYEQYF. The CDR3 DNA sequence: TGTGCCAGCAGCCGAACTGGGACAGGAGAGTACGAGCAGTACTTC. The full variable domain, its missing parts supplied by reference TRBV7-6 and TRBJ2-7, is GAGVSQSPRYKVTKRGQDVALRCDPISGHVSLYWYRQALGQGPEFLTYFNYEAQQDKSGLPNDRFSAERPEGSISTLTIQRTEQRDSAMYRCASSRTGTGEYEQYFGPGTRLTVT.